Below are 22 T cell receptor beta chains sequenced from a single sample in a study of blood T cell repertoires in COVID-19. TCRdb's copy holds only in-frame clones and misses some; the assay was immunoSEQ multiplex PCR. The table shows around 200,000 clones, with roughly nine tenths occurring only once. Sequencing was carried out using peripheral blood. These receptors came from an older man with active or convalescent COVID-19.

The V call is TRBV6-5, the J call TRBJ1-1; TRBD1 might be the D (5 bases). V lost 1 base and J 7 bases, leaving 10 bases between the germline ends. Germline CDR1 MNHEY, CDR2 SVGAGI. CDR3 length equals 13 residues. The CDR3 bases are TGTGCCAGCAGTTACTACAGGATGAGTGAAGCTTTCTTT. The encoded protein is CASSYYRMSEAFF.

This clone has just one count. The V gene is TRBV4-1, the J gene TRBJ1-5; a weak D match, TRBD1 (5 bases). The V gene's germline CDR1 is MGHRA and CDR2 YSYEKL. V was shortened by 0 bases and J by 4 bases, with 10 bases between the two germline ends. The CDR3 runs to 15 residues. CDR3 sequence: CASSQDNRGNQPQHF. The CDR3 DNA reads as TGCGCCAGCAGCCAAGATAATCGGGGGAATCAGCCCCAGCATTTT.

The chain carries TRBV24-1 and TRBJ1-4; TRBD1 agrees at 7 bases. The CDR3 length is 14 residues. Germline loops: CDR1 KGHDR, CDR2 SFDVKD. With V trimmed by 3 bases and J by 8 bases, 5 bases remained unmatched. As DNA, the CDR3 is TGTGCCACCAGTGATACAGGGACAGCGGAAAAACTGTTTTTT. This translates into CATSDTGTAEKLFF.

The chain employs TRBV11-2 and TRBJ2-1, with D tentatively TRBD2 (5 bases). Trimming stripped 5 bases from V and 2 bases from J, with 13 bases between. The CDR3 is 15 amino acids. Germline V lookup: CDR1 SGHAT, CDR2 FQNNGV. The DNA for the CDR3 is TGTGCCAGCAGCCCCCAACGGGGAGCCTACAATGAGCAGTTCTTC. The encoded protein is CASSPQRGAYNEQFF.

CDR3 in amino acids: CASSQDWARGVGEKLFF. Here the CDR3 DNA reads TGCGCCAGCAGCCAAGATTGGGCCAGGGGCGTTGGTGAAAAACTGTTTTTT. The chain has TRBV4-3 and TRBJ1-4; D is possibly TRBD1 (6 bases). The CDR3 runs 17 residues. Per germline, CDR1 LGHNA and CDR2 YSLEER. The V gene lost 0 bases and the J gene lost 7 bases, with 18 bases spanning the gap.

V is TRBV28 and J is TRBJ1-5; a weak D match, TRBD1 (6 bases). Germline V gives CDR1 MDHEN, CDR2 SYDVKM. V gave up 7 bases and J gave up 0 bases, with 13 bases separating them. The CDR3 sequence is 15 residues long. CDR3 sequence: CASTSTGNSNQPQHF. CDR3 coding DNA: TGTGCCAGCACATCGACAGGTAATAGCAATCAGCCCCAGCATTTT.

The V and J genes are TRBV28 and TRBJ1-6; D unresolved. The V gene lost 5 bases and the J gene lost 7 bases, with 15 bases spanning the gap. Germline assignment: CDR1 MDHEN and CDR2 SYDVKM. This CDR3 has 15 residues. CDR3 sequence: CASSTWEGNNSPLHF. The CDR3 bases are TGTGCCAGCAGTACCTGGGAGGGTAACAATTCACCCCTCCACTTT.

CDR3: CASSLEPGGPTPQHF. The CDR3 nucleotides are TGTGCCAGCAGCTTAGAGCCAGGGGGCCCTACCCCGCAGCATTTT. This sequence joins TRBV7-2 and TRBJ1-5; TRBD1 matches at 8 bases. Trimming cost V 1 base and J 13 bases; bases outside gene matches: 12. The germline CDR1 and CDR2 sequences are SGHTA and FQGNSA. This CDR3 contains 15 residues.

This clone was counted a single time. This rearrangement joins TRBV7-8 to TRBJ1-5, with no clear D. The CDR3 runs to 16 residues. Trimming removed 4 bases at V and 4 bases at J, with 17 bases between. The V gene's germline CDR1 is SGHVS and CDR2 FQNEAQ. The CDR3: CASSYDRERPNQPQHF. For the CDR3, the DNA is TGTGCCAGCAGCTACGACCGCGAGAGGCCAAATCAGCCCCAGCATTTT.

This clone was recorded only once. V usage is TRBV5-1 and J usage is TRBJ1-3; D may be TRBD1 (6 bases). CDR1 and CDR2 from the germline V gene are SGHRS and YFSETQ. The CDR3 is 16 residues long. V was clipped by 4 bases and J by 4 bases, with 18 bases between them. The CDR3 DNA reads as TGCGCCAGCAGCCTCCGGGACATCGGGGCCGGAAACACCATATATTTT. It encodes CASSLRDIGAGNTIYF.

The chain is built from TRBV18 and TRBJ1-6; 10 bases are a match to TRBD1. V trimming: 2 bases; J trimming: 10 bases; junction bases outside the gene matches: 2. CDR1 is KGHSH and CDR2 is LQKENI in the germline V gene. CDR3 length: 14 residues. The CDR3 protein is CASSPGTGDSPLHF. The CDR3 nucleotides are TGTGCCAGCTCACCAGGGACAGGGGACTCACCCCTCCACTTT.

J is TRBJ2-1 and V is TRBV7-9; 12 bases map to TRBD2. Germline CDR1 and CDR2: SEHNR and FQNEAQ (reference sequence). V shed 5 bases, J shed 12 bases, and the junction held 14 bases outside the gene matches. The CDR3 has 16 residues. The CDR3 loop is CASSLSGTSGPAMQFF. The CDR3 nucleotides are TGTGCCAGCAGCCTGAGTGGGACTAGCGGGCCGGCGATGCAGTTCTTC.

This rearrangement joins TRBV4-3 to TRBJ1-5; TRBD1 is a possible D gene (6 bases). V lost 2 bases to trimming and J lost 4 bases, with 9 bases between them. Germline loops: CDR1 LGHNA, CDR2 YSLEER. There are 14 residues in the CDR3. CDR3 sequence reads: CASSQQGGNQPQHF. The CDR3 nucleotides are TGCGCCAGCAGCCAACAAGGGGGAAATCAGCCCCAGCATTTT.

A note on this clone: The same CDR3 arises from other DNA sequences in this sample as well. This chain connects TRBV15 to TRBJ1-1; no clear D. CDR1 is LNHNV, CDR2 YYDKDF, per germline (reference sequence). The CDR3 spans 14 residues. Trimming pared 1 base from V and 1 base from J, leaving 7 bases between. Written as DNA, the CDR3 is TGTGCCACCAGCAGAGGGGGAGCGAACACTGAAGCTTTCTTT. Translated: CATSRGGANTEAFF.

The chain couples TRBV28 to TRBJ1-5; 10 positions agree with TRBD1. Germline loops: CDR1 MDHEN, CDR2 SYDVKM. Trimming cost V 7 bases and J 14 bases; bases outside gene matches: 11. CDR3 length: 13 residues. CDR3 loop: CASTRTGGAAKHF. CDR3 in DNA: TGTGCCAGCACACGGACAGGGGGGGCAGCGAAGCATTTT.

The gene calls are TRBV10-3 and TRBJ1-1; the D gene is possibly TRBD1 (6 bases). The CDR3 runs 13 residues. With 2 bases removed from V and 11 bases from J, the gap between germline ends came to 15 bases. Germline V CDR1 and CDR2: ENHRY, SYGVKD. The CDR3 DNA is TGTGCCATCAGTGAGCGGGAGGACAGTAGGGCTTTCTTT. Encoded protein: CAISEREDSRAFF.

The genes are TRBV6-5 and TRBJ1-3; D is unclear. The germline CDR1 and CDR2 sequences are MNHEY and SVGAGI. The CDR3 covers 15 residues. V lost 2 bases and J 0 bases, leaving 8 bases between the germline ends. CDR3 nucleotides: TGTGCCAGCAGTTACGTTGGGAGCTCTGGAAACACCATATATTTT. It yields the protein CASSYVGSSGNTIYF.

CDR3 sequence: CASSGGTGAEGYTF. CDR3 nucleotide sequence: TGTGCCAGCAGCGGCGGGACAGGGGCAGAAGGCTACACCTTC. This chain uses TRBV6-5 with TRBJ1-2; 10 bases agree with TRBD1. Germline CDR1 is MNHEY and CDR2 is SVGAGI. J was trimmed by 8 bases and V by 6 bases; bases with no gene match: 9. The CDR3 extends over 14 amino acids.

The rearrangement uses TRBV5-4 and TRBJ1-1, with unresolved D. This CDR3 region has 14 residues. The ends were cut back, 0 bases at V and 4 bases at J, with 10 bases in the middle. CDR1 is SGHNT, CDR2 YYREEE, per germline (reference sequence). The CDR3 here is CASSLGAAGTEAFF. CDR3 coding DNA: TGTGCCAGCAGCTTGGGCGCCGCCGGCACTGAAGCTTTCTTT.

This clone was counted a single time. The chain employs TRBV19 and TRBJ2-1; 10 nucleotides match TRBD2. Losses at the gene ends were 4 bases for V and 2 bases for J; bases not matched to a gene: 2. The CDR3 has 15 amino acids. Germline V CDR1 and CDR2: LNHDA, SQIVND (reference sequence). CDR3: CASSTSGSPYNEQFF. The CDR3 nucleotides are TGTGCCAGTAGTACTAGCGGGAGCCCCTACAATGAGCAGTTCTTC.

This clone was seen a single time. The chain carries TRBV7-3 and TRBJ2-7; D is uncertain. There are 13 residues in the CDR3. Trimming shortened V by 8 bases and J by 7 bases, and 18 bases separated the two germline ends. CDR1 is SGHTA, CDR2 FQGTGA, per germline. The CDR3 is CASSHRIYGEQYF. The CDR3 nucleotides are TGTGCCAGCTCCCATCGTATCTACGGGGAGCAGTACTTC. The full variable domain, with the rest looked up from reference TRBV7-3 and TRBJ2-7, is GAGVSQTPSNKVTEKGKYVELRCDPISGHTALYWYRQSLGQGPEFLIYFQGTGAADDSGLPNDRFFAVRPEGSVSTLKIQRTERGDSAVYLCASSHRIYGEQYFGPGTRLTVT.

The chain uses TRBV28 and TRBJ1-5, with unresolved D. Trimming shortened V by 5 bases and J by 10 bases, and 27 bases separated the two germline ends. Looked up from germline, CDR1 is MDHEN and CDR2 is SYDVKM. The CDR3 spans 17 residues. The CDR3 DNA sequence: TGTGCCAGCAGTACATATCCACCGACAACCCCTAAAGGTCCCCAGCATTTT. Protein product: CASSTYPPTTPKGPQHF.